This T cell receptor (beta chain) appears in the sequencing data of a study of T-cell reconstitution after alpha-beta-depleted transplantation in children. This clonotype showed up many times. It was with unique molecular identifiers that the TCRbeta library was prepared. TCRdb reprocessed the PCR reads via MiXCR and lists one record per CDR3 protein. The table records 490,000 or so distinct CDR3 sequences, approximately 12% of them present only once. This CDR3 has 15 residues. Germline CDR1 and CDR2: MNHEY and SVGEGT. V gave up 2 bases and J gave up 3 bases, with 14 bases separating them. This clonotype was sampled from a human donor who donated a stem cell graft to a child with combined immunodeficiency. The chain recombines TRBV6-2 or TRBV6-3 with TRBJ2-7; D possibly corresponds to TRBD1 (5 bases). The input for sequencing was PBMCs from the stem cell graft donor, taken from the stem cell graft. The CDR3 here is CASSYILDSYYEQYF. In DNA, the CDR3 is TGTGCCAGCAGTTACATTCTTGACAGCTACTACGAGCAGTACTTC.